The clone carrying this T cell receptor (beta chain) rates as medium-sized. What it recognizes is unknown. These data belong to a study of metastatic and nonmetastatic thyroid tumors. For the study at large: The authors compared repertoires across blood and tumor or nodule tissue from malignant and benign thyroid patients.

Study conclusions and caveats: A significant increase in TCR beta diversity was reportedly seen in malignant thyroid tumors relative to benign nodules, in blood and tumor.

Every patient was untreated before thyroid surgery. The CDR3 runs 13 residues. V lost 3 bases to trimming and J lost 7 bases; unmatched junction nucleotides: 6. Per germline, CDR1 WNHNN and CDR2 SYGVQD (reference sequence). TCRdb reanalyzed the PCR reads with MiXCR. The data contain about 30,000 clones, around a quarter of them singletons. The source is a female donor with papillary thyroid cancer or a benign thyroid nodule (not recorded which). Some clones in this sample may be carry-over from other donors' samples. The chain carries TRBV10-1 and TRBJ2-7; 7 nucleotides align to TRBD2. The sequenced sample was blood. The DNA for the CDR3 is TGCGCCAGCAGTGACGAGCCAGCGGGGGAGCAGTACTTC. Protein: CASSDEPAGEQYF.